This entry lists 19 T cell receptor beta chains sequenced from one sample in a study of blood T cell repertoires in COVID-19. The assay was immunoSEQ multiplex PCR, and TCRdb's table has in-frame clones only and misses some. The data show some 86,000 clones, 80% to 95% seen once. Sequencing was done on a sample of peripheral blood. The receptor source for this set is a human donor with active COVID-19. The donor label of this sample is uncertain.

This clone has a single count. CDR3 sequence reads: CASSQDPSGGLLSYEQYF. The CDR3 DNA is TGCGCCAGCAGCCAAGATCCTAGCGGGGGGCTACTCTCCTACGAGCAGTACTTC. The chain is built from TRBV4-3 and TRBJ2-7; 11 positions match TRBD2. V gave up 0 bases and J gave up 0 bases; unmatched junction bases: 7. The CDR3 length is 18 residues. CDR1 is LGHNA and CDR2 is YSLEER in the germline V gene.

This rearrangement joins TRBV7-9 to TRBJ1-2; 7 nucleotides match TRBD1. CDR3 length: 18 residues. The V gene's germline CDR1 is SEHNR and CDR2 FQNEAQ (reference sequence). Trimming took 5 bases from V and 3 from J; bases not matched to a gene: 18. CDR3 in DNA: TGTGCCAGCAGCCCAGAAACGGCGGACAGGCAGAAGCACTATGGCTACACCTTC. This encodes CASSPETADRQKHYGYTF.

V gene TRBV2 combines with J gene TRBJ2-5; 8 bases are a match to TRBD2. The V and J ends lost 6 bases and 2 bases, in that order; junction bases with no gene match: 11. From germline, CDR1 is SNHLY and CDR2 FYNNEI. The CDR3 covers 16 residues. The CDR3 region has the DNA TGTGCCAGCAGCTGGAGGAGCGGGGGAAATCAAGAGACCCAGTACTTC. It is translated as CASSWRSGGNQETQYF.

The rearrangement joins TRBV5-8 to TRBJ2-2; D perhaps matches TRBD2 (5 bases). The CDR3 spans 16 residues. Per germline, CDR1 SGHTS and CDR2 YDEGEE. V was cut by 4 bases and J by 4 bases, with 17 bases left in between. In DNA form, the CDR3 reads TGTGCCAGCAGCAGGTTGGGGAGAAAGGGCACCGGGGAGCTGTTTTTT. It translates to CASSRLGRKGTGELFF.

The chain links TRBV12-5 to TRBJ2-2; D unclear. Per germline, CDR1 LGHNT and CDR2 FRNRAP. CDR3 length equals 12 residues. V was cut by 6 bases and J by 0 bases, with 2 bases left in between. CDR3 DNA sequence: TGTGCTAGTGGCACGAACACCGGGGAGCTGTTTTTT. Residues: CASGTNTGELFF.

The chain's CDR3 is CASSLEGGGEQYF. Written as DNA, the CDR3 is TGTGCCAGCAGCTTAGAAGGGGGGGGCGAGCAGTACTTC. J is TRBJ2-7 and V is TRBV11-2; TRBD2 is a possible D gene (7 bases). The ends were cut back, 0 bases at V and 6 bases at J, with 9 bases in the middle. The CDR3 length is 13 residues. Germline V gene sequence: CDR1 SGHAT, CDR2 FQNNGV.

This clone has just one count. The chain has TRBV24-1 and TRBJ2-7; TRBD2 aligns across 10 bases. Looked up from germline, CDR1 is KGHDR and CDR2 is SFDVKD. The length of the CDR3 is 15 residues. Trimming cost V 4 bases and J 4 bases; bases outside gene matches: 6. The CDR3 DNA reads as TGTGCCACCAGTGACATGAGCGGGGGGGCGTACGAGCAGTACTTC. This gives the protein CATSDMSGGAYEQYF.

The chain uses TRBV4-1 and TRBJ2-5, with D perhaps TRBD2 (5 bases). The CDR3 runs to 15 residues. The germline CDR1 and CDR2 sequences are MGHRA and YSYEKL. The ends were cut back, 5 bases at V and 5 bases at J, with 18 bases in the middle. CDR3 DNA: TGCGCCAGCAGCGAAACCGAAACTAGGTGGGAGACCCAGTACTTC. As protein: CASSETETRWETQYF.

This clone was recorded only once. This chain connects TRBV6-1 to TRBJ2-7; 9 positions agree with TRBD1. The CDR3 runs to 15 residues. V was clipped by 1 base and J by 3 bases; unmatched bases: 4. Germline CDR1 and CDR2: MNHNS and SASEGT. Here the CDR3 reads CASSEVPGQGYEQYF. In nucleotides, the CDR3 is TGTGCCAGCAGTGAAGTCCCGGGACAGGGCTACGAGCAGTACTTC.

V and J are TRBV9 and TRBJ2-7, with TRBD1 identical over 11 bases. CDR1 SGDLS and CDR2 YYNGEE come from the germline V gene. The CDR3 loop spans 14 amino acids. The trim removed 4 bases at V and 1 base at J, leaving 1 base unmatched. This CDR3 reads CASSRDRGSYEQYF. CDR3 DNA: TGTGCCAGCAGCCGGGACAGGGGGTCCTACGAGCAGTACTTC.

The rearrangement uses TRBV14 and TRBJ2-7, with D unresolved. Germline values: CDR1 SGHDN, CDR2 FVKESK. The CDR3 has 15 residues. V was clipped by 3 bases and J by 2 bases, with 14 bases between them. The CDR3 protein is CASSQVDSRPYEQYF. In DNA form, the CDR3 reads TGTGCCAGCAGCCAGGTAGACTCCCGACCCTACGAGCAGTACTTC.

V and J are TRBV29-1 and TRBJ2-1, with 7 positions matching TRBD1. The J segment lost 4 bases and the V segment lost 5 bases, leaving 5 bases of the junction unmatched. There are 13 residues in the CDR3. Germline V CDR1 and CDR2: SQVTM, ANQGSEA. In DNA, the CDR3 is TGCAGCGTTATAATGACAGGGTACAATGAGCAGTTCTTC. Translated, it gives CSVIMTGYNEQFF.

This clone occurred once. The gene calls are TRBV27 and TRBJ1-2; TRBD1 matches 8 bases. Germline CDR1 MNHEY, CDR2 SMNVEV (reference sequence). Germline trimming cut 3 bases from V and 8 bases from J; bases unmatched to any gene: 8. This CDR3 has 14 residues. The CDR3: CASSFLPGGRGYTF. DNA of the CDR3: TGTGCCAGCAGTTTCCTTCCAGGGGGCAGAGGCTACACCTTC.

The rearrangement uses TRBV29-1 and TRBJ1-4; D gene unclear. Deletions cut 4 bases from V and 7 bases from J, with 19 bases between. Germline assignment: CDR1 SQVTM and CDR2 ANQGSEA. The length of the CDR3 is 15 residues. CDR3 region: CSVGPPGSRTEKLFF. CDR3 sequence (DNA): TGCAGCGTTGGCCCCCCGGGGTCCCGGACTGAAAAACTGTTTTTT.

The gene calls are TRBV6-4 and TRBJ1-1; 7 bases are shared with TRBD1. After removal of 5 bases from V and 6 bases from J, the junction contained 9 bases not matched to a gene. The CDR3 runs to 14 residues. Germline lookup yields CDR1 MRHNA and CDR2 SNTAGT. The CDR3 protein is CASSTTGDLAEAFF. As DNA, the CDR3 is TGTGCCAGCAGTACCACAGGGGATTTGGCTGAAGCTTTCTTT.

The J gene is TRBJ1-5, the V gene TRBV12-1; the tabulated D call, TRBD1, remains unverified against the DNA. TRBV12-1 is deemed a pseudogene. The CDR3 length is 16 residues. The CDR3 reads CASSLDRYFVSQPQHF. CDR3 coding DNA: TGTGCCAGCAGCTTGGACAGGTACTTCGTATCTCAGCCCCAGCATTTT.

CDR3 sequence reads: CASSQGTGITEAFF. For the CDR3, the DNA is TGCGCCAGCAGCCAAGGGACAGGGATCACTGAAGCTTTCTTT. The chain couples TRBV4-3 to TRBJ1-1; 8 bases fit TRBD1. Germline CDR1 LGHNA, CDR2 YSLEER. The CDR3 is 14 amino acids. Trimming at V came to 1 base and at J to 4 bases, leaving 2 bases not matched to a gene.

This clone was counted between two and nine times. This chain connects TRBV25-1 to TRBJ1-2; 8 nucleotides match TRBD1. Germline V lookup: CDR1 MGHDK, CDR2 SYGVNS. V lost 6 bases, J lost 7 bases, and 13 bases stayed unmatched. This CDR3 is built from 15 residues. CDR3 coding DNA: TGTGCCAGCAGGCGAGAGGAGCAGGGGGCGGGTGGCTACACCTTC. Encoded protein: CASRREEQGAGGYTF.

This chain uses TRBV6-5 with TRBJ2-7; 11 bases are shared with TRBD1. V gave up 2 bases and J gave up 6 bases; unmatched junction bases: 6. Germline V gives CDR1 MNHEY, CDR2 SVGAGI. This CDR3 comprises 15 residues. CDR3 DNA sequence: TGTGCCAGCAGTTACCTCCGGGACAGGGGGTCCGAGCAGTACTTC. This codes for CASSYLRDRGSEQYF.